This TCR beta chain was identified in a study of vaccination and CD4 T cells after COVID-19. The wider study: Spike peptides, overlapping and drawn from SARS-CoV-2, HCoV-NL63, HCoV-OC43 and HCoV-229E, were used to stimulate cells. General study results and limits: In convalescent patients, 304 of 307 vaccine-specific clones were spike mono-reactive.

As concerns this clonotype: Its target is not known.

The trim removed 1 base at V and 12 bases at J, leaving 10 bases unmatched. The CDR3 runs 16 residues. Germline CDR1 reads MNHNS; CDR2 reads SASEGT. At the Johns Hopkins FTIC core, DNA taken from cultured CD4+ T cells was sequenced by way of the Oncomine TCR Beta short-read assay. TCRdb re-called the PCR reads through MiXCR, storing one row per CDR3 protein. Among some 12,000 distinct CDR3 sequences listed, approximately 53% were seen once. The treatment: roughly 11-day PBMC culture with coronavirus spike peptide pools or control peptides (ViraFEST assay). The origin of this receptor is a human donor who had recovered from COVID-19. The genes are TRBV6-1 and TRBJ2-1, with 12 positions matching TRBD2. Sequencing was carried out using CD4+ T cells from blood, cultured in vitro. The chain's CDR3 is CASSEVSSGRDLGQFF. The CDR3 bases are TGTGCCAGCAGTGAAGTTTCTAGCGGGAGGGATCTTGGGCAGTTCTTC.